The clone carrying this T cell receptor (beta chain) was picked up one time. Profiling relied on immunoSEQ multiplex PCR, and the TCRdb table lists in-frame clones only, not all of them. Counted here are some 50,000 clones, 65% to 90% occurring once; the ten biggest clones make up around 29%. The data are from a study of radiation and T cells in renal cell carcinoma. Between the trimmed V and J ends, which lost 4 bases and 4 bases, there was a span of 12 bases. The CDR3 is 14 amino acids. The germline V gene has CDR1 MNHEY and CDR2 SMNVEV (reference sequence). Noted time point: baseline pretreatment blood. The treatment was: 15 Gy SBRT to primary tumor, nephrectomy 4 weeks later. After SBRT, blood was collected at 2 and 4 weeks, plus baseline.

The specimen comprised blood, sampled from a patient whose treatment included radiotherapy and nephrectomy. This sequence joins TRBV27 and TRBJ2-3, with D possibly being TRBD1 or TRBD2 (5 bases each). This clonotype originated in a woman between 70 and 85 years old with renal cell carcinoma. In DNA, the CDR3 is TGTGCCAGCAGTTCTTGGGGGTTGGCAGATACGCAGTATTTT. As protein: CASSSWGLADTQYF.